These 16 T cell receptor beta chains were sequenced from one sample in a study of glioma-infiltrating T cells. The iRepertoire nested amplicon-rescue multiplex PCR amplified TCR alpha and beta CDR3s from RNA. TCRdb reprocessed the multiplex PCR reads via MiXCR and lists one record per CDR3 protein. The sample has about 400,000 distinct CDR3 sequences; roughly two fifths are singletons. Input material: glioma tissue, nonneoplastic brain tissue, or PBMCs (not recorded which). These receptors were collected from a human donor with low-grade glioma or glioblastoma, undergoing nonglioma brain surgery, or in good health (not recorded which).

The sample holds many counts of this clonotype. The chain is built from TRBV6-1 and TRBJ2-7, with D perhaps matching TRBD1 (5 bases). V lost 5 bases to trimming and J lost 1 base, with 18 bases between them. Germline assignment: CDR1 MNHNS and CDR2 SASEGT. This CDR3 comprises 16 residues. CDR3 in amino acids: CASSPRPGQPSYEQYF. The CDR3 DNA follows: TGTGCCAGCAGTCCGCGCCCAGGGCAGCCGTCCTACGAGCAGTACTTC.

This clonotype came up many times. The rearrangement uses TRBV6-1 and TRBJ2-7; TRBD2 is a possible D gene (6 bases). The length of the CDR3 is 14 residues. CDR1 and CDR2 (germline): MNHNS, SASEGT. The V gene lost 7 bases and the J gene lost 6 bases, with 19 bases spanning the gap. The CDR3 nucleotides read TGTGCCAGCAAGGAGGGCCAGGGACGAATCGAGCAGTACTTC. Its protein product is CASKEGQGRIEQYF.

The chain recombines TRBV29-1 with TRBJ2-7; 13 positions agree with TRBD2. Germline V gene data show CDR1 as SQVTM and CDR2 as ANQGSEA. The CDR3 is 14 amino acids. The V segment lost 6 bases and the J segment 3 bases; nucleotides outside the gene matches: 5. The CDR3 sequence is CSVRTSGSFYEQYF. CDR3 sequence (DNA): TGCAGCGTCCGGACTAGCGGGAGTTTCTACGAGCAGTACTTC.

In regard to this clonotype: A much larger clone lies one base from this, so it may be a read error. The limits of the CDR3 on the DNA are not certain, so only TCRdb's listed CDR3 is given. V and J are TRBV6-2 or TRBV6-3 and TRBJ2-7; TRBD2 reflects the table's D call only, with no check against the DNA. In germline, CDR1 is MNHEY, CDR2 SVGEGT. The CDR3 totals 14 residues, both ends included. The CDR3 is CASILGLADYEQYF.

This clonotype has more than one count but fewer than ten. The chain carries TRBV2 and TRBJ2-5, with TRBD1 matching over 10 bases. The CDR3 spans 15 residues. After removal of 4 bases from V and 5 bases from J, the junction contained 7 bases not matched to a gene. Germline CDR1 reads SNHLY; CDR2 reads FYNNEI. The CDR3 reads CASSGPGQGRETQYF. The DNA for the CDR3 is TGTGCCAGCAGTGGACCGGGACAGGGGCGCGAGACCCAGTACTTC.

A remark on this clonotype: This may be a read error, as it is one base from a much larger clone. The CDR3 nucleotides are TGTGCCAGCCTCTCTCTTAGGGGAGGGCTGGCAGATACGCAGTATTTT. This translates into CASLSLRGGLADTQYF. The chain recombines TRBV6-5 with TRBJ2-3, with 7 positions matching TRBD2. The CDR3 has 16 residues. Germline V gene data show CDR1 as MNHEY and CDR2 as SVGAGI. Unmatched junction bases numbered 15, after V lost 8 bases and J lost 4 bases.

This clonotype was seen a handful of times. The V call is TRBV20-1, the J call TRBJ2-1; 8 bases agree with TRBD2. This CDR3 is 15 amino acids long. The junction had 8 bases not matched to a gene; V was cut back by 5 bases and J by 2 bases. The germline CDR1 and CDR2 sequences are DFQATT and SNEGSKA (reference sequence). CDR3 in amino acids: CSAVERELPYNEQFF. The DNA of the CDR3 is TGCAGTGCTGTCGAGCGGGAGTTACCCTACAATGAGCAGTTCTTC.

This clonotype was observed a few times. CDR3 loop: CASSPAGVAKNIQYF. CDR3 coding DNA: TGTGCCAGCAGTCCCGCAGGGGTAGCCAAAAACATTCAGTACTTC. The chain carries TRBV7-2 and TRBJ2-4; a possible D gene is TRBD1 (6 bases). The ends were cut back, 6 bases at V and 0 bases at J, with 12 bases in the middle. The length of the CDR3 is 15 residues. The germline CDR1 and CDR2 sequences are SGHTA and FQGNSA.

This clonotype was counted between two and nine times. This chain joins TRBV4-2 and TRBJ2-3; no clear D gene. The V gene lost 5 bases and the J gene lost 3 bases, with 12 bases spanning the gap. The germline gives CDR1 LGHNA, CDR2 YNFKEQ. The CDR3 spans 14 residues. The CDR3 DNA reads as TGTGCCAGCAGCAATCGGGCAGCAACAGATACGCAGTATTTT. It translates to CASSNRAATDTQYF.

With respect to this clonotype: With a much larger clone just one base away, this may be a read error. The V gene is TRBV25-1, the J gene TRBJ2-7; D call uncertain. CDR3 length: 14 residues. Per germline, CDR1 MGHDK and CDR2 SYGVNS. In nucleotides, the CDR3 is TGTGACAGCAGTTTAGGCCCCAGCTCCTACGAGCAGTACTTC. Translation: CDSSLGPSSYEQYF.

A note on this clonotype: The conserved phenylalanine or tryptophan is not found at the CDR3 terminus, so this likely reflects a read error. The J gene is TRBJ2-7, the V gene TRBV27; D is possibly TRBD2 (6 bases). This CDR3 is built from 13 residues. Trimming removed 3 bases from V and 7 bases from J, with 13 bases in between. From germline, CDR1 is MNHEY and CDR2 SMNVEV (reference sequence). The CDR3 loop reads CASSFGTAGEQYS. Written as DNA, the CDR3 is TGTGCCAGCAGTTTTGGGACGGCGGGGGAGCAGTACTCC.

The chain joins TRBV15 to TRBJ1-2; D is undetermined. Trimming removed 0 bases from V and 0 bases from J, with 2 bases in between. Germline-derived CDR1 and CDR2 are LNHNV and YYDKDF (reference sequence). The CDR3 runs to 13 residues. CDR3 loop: CATSRDSNYGYTF. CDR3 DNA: TGTGCCACCAGCAGAGATTCTAACTATGGCTACACCTTC.

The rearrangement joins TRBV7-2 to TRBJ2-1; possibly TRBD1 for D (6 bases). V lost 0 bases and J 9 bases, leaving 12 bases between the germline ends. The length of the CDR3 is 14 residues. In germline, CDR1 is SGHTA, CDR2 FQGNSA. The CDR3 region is CASSLATQGSEQFF. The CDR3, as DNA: TGTGCCAGCAGCTTAGCAACCCAGGGGAGTGAGCAGTTCTTC.

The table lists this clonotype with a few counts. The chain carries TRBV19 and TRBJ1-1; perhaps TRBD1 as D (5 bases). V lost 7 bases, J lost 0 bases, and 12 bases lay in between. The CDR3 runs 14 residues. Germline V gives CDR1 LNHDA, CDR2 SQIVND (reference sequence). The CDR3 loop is CASMRGGLNTEAFF. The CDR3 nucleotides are TGTGCCAGTATGCGGGGGGGACTGAACACTGAAGCTTTCTTT.

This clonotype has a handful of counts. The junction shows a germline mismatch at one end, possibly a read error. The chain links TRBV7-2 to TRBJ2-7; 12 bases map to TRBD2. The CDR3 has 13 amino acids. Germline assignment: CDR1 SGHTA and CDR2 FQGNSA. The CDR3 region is CASSRDLAGGFFF. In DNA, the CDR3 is TGTGCCAGCAGCCGGGACCTAGCGGGAGGGTTTTTCTTC.

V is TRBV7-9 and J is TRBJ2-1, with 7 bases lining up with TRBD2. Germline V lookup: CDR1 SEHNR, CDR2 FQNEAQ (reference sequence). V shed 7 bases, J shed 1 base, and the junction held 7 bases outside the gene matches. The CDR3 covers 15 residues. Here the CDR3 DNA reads TGTGCCAGCACCAAAGCGGGGCTATCCTACAATGAGCAGTTCTTC. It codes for CASTKAGLSYNEQFF.